The 20 T cell receptor beta chains given below trace back to one sample, sequenced in a study of cytomegalovirus exposure and HLA in healthy donors. In the PCR, 60 Vbeta and 13 Jbeta primers were used. TCRdb keeps only in-frame clones here, not all; method: immunoSEQ multiplex PCR. The table has 200,000 to 250,000 clones, approximately 81% seen once. The specimen was PBMCs. These receptors came from a human donor in good health.

The chain is built from TRBV5-4 and TRBJ1-4; maybe TRBD1 (6 bases). The CDR3 sequence is 15 residues long. The V and J ends lost 4 bases and 5 bases respectively, with 15 bases between them. In germline, CDR1 is SGHNT, CDR2 YYREEE (reference sequence). The CDR3 spells CASSQYGGANEKLFF. The CDR3 DNA sequence: TGTGCCAGCAGCCAATATGGGGGGGCGAATGAAAAACTGTTTTTT.

Concerning this clone itself: Other DNA sequences in the sample encode the same CDR3. This chain connects TRBV7-3 to TRBJ2-1; 9 bases line up with TRBD2. The V and J ends lost 5 bases and 2 bases, in that order; junction bases with no gene match: 4. The germline gives CDR1 SGHTA, CDR2 FQGTGA. CDR3 length equals 15 residues. The CDR3 coding sequence is TGTGCCAGCAGCCCGACTAGCGGAACCTACAATGAGCAGTTCTTC. It encodes CASSPTSGTYNEQFF.

V and J are TRBV5-1 and TRBJ1-2; tentative D call: TRBD1 (5 bases). Germline CDR1 and CDR2: SGHRS and YFSETQ. The CDR3 consists of 14 residues. Trimming removed 4 bases at V and 0 bases at J, with 10 bases between. The CDR3 is CASSGGYSNYGYTF. CDR3 bases: TGCGCCAGCAGCGGGGGGTACTCTAACTATGGCTACACCTTC.

The rearrangement joins TRBV11-3 to TRBJ2-3; D call uncertain. CDR3 size: 14 residues. CDR1 is SGHNT, CDR2 YENEEA, per germline. V was shortened by 2 bases and J by 0 bases, with 6 bases between the two germline ends. This chain's CDR3 is CASSLSFSTDTQYF. CDR3 sequence (DNA): TGTGCCAGCAGCTTATCTTTTAGCACAGATACGCAGTATTTT.

CDR3 DNA sequence: TGTGCCAGTCCCAACTACAGGGTAAAACAGCCCCAGCATTTT. Translating it yields CASPNYRVKQPQHF. The J gene is TRBJ1-5, the V gene TRBV19; D possibly corresponds to TRBD1 (6 bases). V gave up 8 bases and J gave up 7 bases, with 18 bases separating them. The CDR3 has 14 amino acids. Germline-derived CDR1 and CDR2 are LNHDA and SQIVND (reference sequence).

The chain joins TRBV2 to TRBJ1-1, with D possibly TRBD1 on 6 matching bases. This CDR3 has 14 residues. The V gene's germline CDR1 is SNHLY and CDR2 FYNNEI. V lost 6 bases and J 0 bases, leaving 11 bases between the germline ends. The CDR3 DNA reads TGTGCCAGCAGGGACAGAGATATGAACACTGAAGCTTTCTTT. It codes for CASRDRDMNTEAFF.

V is TRBV21-1 and J is TRBJ1-1; TRBD1 is the table's D call, not checked against the DNA. TRBV21-1 is a pseudogene. This CDR3 has 17 amino acids. CDR3 DNA sequence: TGTGCCAGCAGCCTGCGAGGGACAGTAAGGTTGAACACTGAAGCTTTCTTT. It is translated as CASSLRGTVRLNTEAFF.

CDR3 nucleotide sequence: TGTGCCAGTAGTATAGCAGACAATGGGGCCAACGTCCTGACTTTC. This translates into CASSIADNGANVLTF. The chain combines TRBV19 with TRBJ2-6; D not resolved. Trimming removed 1 base at V and 3 bases at J, with 7 bases between. From germline, CDR1 is LNHDA and CDR2 SQIVND (reference sequence). This CDR3 comprises 15 residues.

This sequence joins TRBV4-3 and TRBJ2-7; possibly TRBD1 for D (5 bases). The CDR3 spans 18 residues. Per germline, CDR1 LGHNA and CDR2 YSLEER. The germline V and J ends were trimmed by 0 bases and 4 bases, with 22 bases remaining between them. As DNA, the CDR3 is TGCGCCAGCAGCCAAGAAGGTCCCAGGGCTGCCGCCGGGTACGAGCAGTACTTC. Translated: CASSQEGPRAAAGYEQYF.

As to this clone: The sample contains more than one DNA sequence encoding this CDR3. The chain links TRBV7-9 to TRBJ2-7; 11 bases align to TRBD2. Germline assignment: CDR1 SEHNR and CDR2 FQNEAQ (reference sequence). This CDR3 spans 15 amino acids. With 2 bases clipped from V and 0 bases from J, the junction kept 0 bases outside the gene matches. The DNA of the CDR3 is TGTGCCAGCAGCTTAACTAGCGGGAGCTCCTACGAGCAGTACTTC. It translates to CASSLTSGSSYEQYF.

This chain uses TRBV18 with TRBJ2-7; tentatively, D is TRBD2 (5 bases). Per the germline V gene, CDR1 is KGHSH and CDR2 is LQKENI. The CDR3 extends over 16 amino acids. Trimming pared 4 bases from V and 0 bases from J, leaving 16 bases between. In nucleotides, the CDR3 is TGTGCCAGCTCACGAGAGGGCACTTACGGCTCCTACGAGCAGTACTTC. The encoded protein is CASSREGTYGSYEQYF.

The V gene is TRBV7-3, the J gene TRBJ2-2, with 14 bases identical to TRBD2. CDR3 size: 20 residues. Germline V gene data show CDR1 as SGHTA and CDR2 as FQGTGA. V gave up 2 bases and J gave up 4 bases; unmatched junction bases: 12. The CDR3 loop is CASSLSGGTSGRDTTGELFF. The DNA for the CDR3 is TGTGCCAGCAGCTTATCGGGTGGGACTAGCGGGAGAGATACCACCGGGGAGCTGTTTTTT.

This sequence joins TRBV19 and TRBJ2-2, with 11 bases aligning to TRBD2. Germline CDR1 and CDR2: LNHDA and SQIVND (reference sequence). V lost 5 bases and J lost 13; bases outside the gene matches: 15. The CDR3 length is 16 residues. The chain's CDR3 is CASSDPGTSGYVVLFF. The CDR3 DNA is TGTGCCAGTAGTGACCCCGGGACTAGCGGTTATGTAGTGCTGTTTTTT.

J is TRBJ2-5 and V is TRBV21-1; the D call TRBD2 from the table was never checked on the DNA. TRBV21-1 is shown as a pseudogene. The CDR3 has 16 residues. The CDR3 spells CASSKELAGLEETQYF. The CDR3 DNA follows: TGTGCCAGCAGCAAAGAGTTAGCGGGATTGGAAGAGACCCAGTACTTC.

The chain has TRBV7-9 and TRBJ2-3; TRBD1 matches at 11 bases. V gave up 7 bases and J gave up 6 bases; unmatched junction bases: 9. The CDR3 is made up of 15 amino acids. The germline V gene encodes CDR1 SEHNR and CDR2 FQNEAQ (reference sequence). CDR3 sequence (DNA): TGTGCCAGCACCATCCCCCGGGACAGGGGGGATACGCAGTATTTT. This encodes CASTIPRDRGDTQYF.

This chain connects TRBV30 to TRBJ2-3; 11 nucleotides agree with TRBD2. Germline CDR1 reads GTSNPN; CDR2 reads SVGIG (reference sequence). This CDR3 comprises 16 residues. The V segment lost 3 bases and the J segment 6 bases; nucleotides outside the gene matches: 11. CDR3 loop: CAWSPGTSGLLDTQYF. CDR3 sequence (DNA): TGTGCCTGGAGCCCGGGGACTAGCGGACTCTTGGATACGCAGTATTTT.

The chain has TRBV5-1 and TRBJ1-6; TRBD1 agrees at 9 bases. From germline, CDR1 is SGHRS and CDR2 YFSETQ. V was pared by 4 bases and J by 5 bases, with 4 bases of the junction left unmatched. This CDR3 region has 15 residues. CDR3 sequence reads: CASSLGQGNNSPLHF. CDR3 DNA: TGCGCCAGCAGCCTGGGACAGGGTAATAATTCACCCCTCCACTTT.

The chain joins TRBV5-1 to TRBJ2-1; TRBD2 agrees at 7 bases. The V gene's germline CDR1 is SGHRS and CDR2 YFSETQ. The length of the CDR3 is 15 residues. The V segment lost 4 bases and the J segment 3 bases; nucleotides outside the gene matches: 7. CDR3 sequence reads: CASSPGLTNYNEQFF. In DNA, the CDR3 is TGCGCCAGCAGCCCGGGACTAACCAACTACAATGAGCAGTTCTTC.

This clone has more than one count but fewer than ten. The rearrangement joins TRBV28 to TRBJ1-1, with a weak D call TRBD1 (5 bases). The CDR3 consists of 12 residues. V lost 4 bases and J 3 bases, leaving 6 bases between the germline ends. Germline V gene lookup returns CDR1 MDHEN and CDR2 SYDVKM. The CDR3 here is CASSSGYTEAFF. In DNA form, the CDR3 reads TGTGCCAGCAGTTCAGGGTACACTGAAGCTTTCTTT.

The gene calls are TRBV5-1 and TRBJ2-1; 12 bases map to TRBD1. Germline V lookup: CDR1 SGHRS, CDR2 YFSETQ. The CDR3 extends over 16 amino acids. V was clipped by 3 bases and J by 5 bases; unmatched bases: 6. The CDR3 sequence: CASSSGQGARDNEQFF. Written as DNA, the CDR3 is TGCGCCAGCAGCTCGGGACAGGGGGCTCGCGACAATGAGCAGTTCTTC.